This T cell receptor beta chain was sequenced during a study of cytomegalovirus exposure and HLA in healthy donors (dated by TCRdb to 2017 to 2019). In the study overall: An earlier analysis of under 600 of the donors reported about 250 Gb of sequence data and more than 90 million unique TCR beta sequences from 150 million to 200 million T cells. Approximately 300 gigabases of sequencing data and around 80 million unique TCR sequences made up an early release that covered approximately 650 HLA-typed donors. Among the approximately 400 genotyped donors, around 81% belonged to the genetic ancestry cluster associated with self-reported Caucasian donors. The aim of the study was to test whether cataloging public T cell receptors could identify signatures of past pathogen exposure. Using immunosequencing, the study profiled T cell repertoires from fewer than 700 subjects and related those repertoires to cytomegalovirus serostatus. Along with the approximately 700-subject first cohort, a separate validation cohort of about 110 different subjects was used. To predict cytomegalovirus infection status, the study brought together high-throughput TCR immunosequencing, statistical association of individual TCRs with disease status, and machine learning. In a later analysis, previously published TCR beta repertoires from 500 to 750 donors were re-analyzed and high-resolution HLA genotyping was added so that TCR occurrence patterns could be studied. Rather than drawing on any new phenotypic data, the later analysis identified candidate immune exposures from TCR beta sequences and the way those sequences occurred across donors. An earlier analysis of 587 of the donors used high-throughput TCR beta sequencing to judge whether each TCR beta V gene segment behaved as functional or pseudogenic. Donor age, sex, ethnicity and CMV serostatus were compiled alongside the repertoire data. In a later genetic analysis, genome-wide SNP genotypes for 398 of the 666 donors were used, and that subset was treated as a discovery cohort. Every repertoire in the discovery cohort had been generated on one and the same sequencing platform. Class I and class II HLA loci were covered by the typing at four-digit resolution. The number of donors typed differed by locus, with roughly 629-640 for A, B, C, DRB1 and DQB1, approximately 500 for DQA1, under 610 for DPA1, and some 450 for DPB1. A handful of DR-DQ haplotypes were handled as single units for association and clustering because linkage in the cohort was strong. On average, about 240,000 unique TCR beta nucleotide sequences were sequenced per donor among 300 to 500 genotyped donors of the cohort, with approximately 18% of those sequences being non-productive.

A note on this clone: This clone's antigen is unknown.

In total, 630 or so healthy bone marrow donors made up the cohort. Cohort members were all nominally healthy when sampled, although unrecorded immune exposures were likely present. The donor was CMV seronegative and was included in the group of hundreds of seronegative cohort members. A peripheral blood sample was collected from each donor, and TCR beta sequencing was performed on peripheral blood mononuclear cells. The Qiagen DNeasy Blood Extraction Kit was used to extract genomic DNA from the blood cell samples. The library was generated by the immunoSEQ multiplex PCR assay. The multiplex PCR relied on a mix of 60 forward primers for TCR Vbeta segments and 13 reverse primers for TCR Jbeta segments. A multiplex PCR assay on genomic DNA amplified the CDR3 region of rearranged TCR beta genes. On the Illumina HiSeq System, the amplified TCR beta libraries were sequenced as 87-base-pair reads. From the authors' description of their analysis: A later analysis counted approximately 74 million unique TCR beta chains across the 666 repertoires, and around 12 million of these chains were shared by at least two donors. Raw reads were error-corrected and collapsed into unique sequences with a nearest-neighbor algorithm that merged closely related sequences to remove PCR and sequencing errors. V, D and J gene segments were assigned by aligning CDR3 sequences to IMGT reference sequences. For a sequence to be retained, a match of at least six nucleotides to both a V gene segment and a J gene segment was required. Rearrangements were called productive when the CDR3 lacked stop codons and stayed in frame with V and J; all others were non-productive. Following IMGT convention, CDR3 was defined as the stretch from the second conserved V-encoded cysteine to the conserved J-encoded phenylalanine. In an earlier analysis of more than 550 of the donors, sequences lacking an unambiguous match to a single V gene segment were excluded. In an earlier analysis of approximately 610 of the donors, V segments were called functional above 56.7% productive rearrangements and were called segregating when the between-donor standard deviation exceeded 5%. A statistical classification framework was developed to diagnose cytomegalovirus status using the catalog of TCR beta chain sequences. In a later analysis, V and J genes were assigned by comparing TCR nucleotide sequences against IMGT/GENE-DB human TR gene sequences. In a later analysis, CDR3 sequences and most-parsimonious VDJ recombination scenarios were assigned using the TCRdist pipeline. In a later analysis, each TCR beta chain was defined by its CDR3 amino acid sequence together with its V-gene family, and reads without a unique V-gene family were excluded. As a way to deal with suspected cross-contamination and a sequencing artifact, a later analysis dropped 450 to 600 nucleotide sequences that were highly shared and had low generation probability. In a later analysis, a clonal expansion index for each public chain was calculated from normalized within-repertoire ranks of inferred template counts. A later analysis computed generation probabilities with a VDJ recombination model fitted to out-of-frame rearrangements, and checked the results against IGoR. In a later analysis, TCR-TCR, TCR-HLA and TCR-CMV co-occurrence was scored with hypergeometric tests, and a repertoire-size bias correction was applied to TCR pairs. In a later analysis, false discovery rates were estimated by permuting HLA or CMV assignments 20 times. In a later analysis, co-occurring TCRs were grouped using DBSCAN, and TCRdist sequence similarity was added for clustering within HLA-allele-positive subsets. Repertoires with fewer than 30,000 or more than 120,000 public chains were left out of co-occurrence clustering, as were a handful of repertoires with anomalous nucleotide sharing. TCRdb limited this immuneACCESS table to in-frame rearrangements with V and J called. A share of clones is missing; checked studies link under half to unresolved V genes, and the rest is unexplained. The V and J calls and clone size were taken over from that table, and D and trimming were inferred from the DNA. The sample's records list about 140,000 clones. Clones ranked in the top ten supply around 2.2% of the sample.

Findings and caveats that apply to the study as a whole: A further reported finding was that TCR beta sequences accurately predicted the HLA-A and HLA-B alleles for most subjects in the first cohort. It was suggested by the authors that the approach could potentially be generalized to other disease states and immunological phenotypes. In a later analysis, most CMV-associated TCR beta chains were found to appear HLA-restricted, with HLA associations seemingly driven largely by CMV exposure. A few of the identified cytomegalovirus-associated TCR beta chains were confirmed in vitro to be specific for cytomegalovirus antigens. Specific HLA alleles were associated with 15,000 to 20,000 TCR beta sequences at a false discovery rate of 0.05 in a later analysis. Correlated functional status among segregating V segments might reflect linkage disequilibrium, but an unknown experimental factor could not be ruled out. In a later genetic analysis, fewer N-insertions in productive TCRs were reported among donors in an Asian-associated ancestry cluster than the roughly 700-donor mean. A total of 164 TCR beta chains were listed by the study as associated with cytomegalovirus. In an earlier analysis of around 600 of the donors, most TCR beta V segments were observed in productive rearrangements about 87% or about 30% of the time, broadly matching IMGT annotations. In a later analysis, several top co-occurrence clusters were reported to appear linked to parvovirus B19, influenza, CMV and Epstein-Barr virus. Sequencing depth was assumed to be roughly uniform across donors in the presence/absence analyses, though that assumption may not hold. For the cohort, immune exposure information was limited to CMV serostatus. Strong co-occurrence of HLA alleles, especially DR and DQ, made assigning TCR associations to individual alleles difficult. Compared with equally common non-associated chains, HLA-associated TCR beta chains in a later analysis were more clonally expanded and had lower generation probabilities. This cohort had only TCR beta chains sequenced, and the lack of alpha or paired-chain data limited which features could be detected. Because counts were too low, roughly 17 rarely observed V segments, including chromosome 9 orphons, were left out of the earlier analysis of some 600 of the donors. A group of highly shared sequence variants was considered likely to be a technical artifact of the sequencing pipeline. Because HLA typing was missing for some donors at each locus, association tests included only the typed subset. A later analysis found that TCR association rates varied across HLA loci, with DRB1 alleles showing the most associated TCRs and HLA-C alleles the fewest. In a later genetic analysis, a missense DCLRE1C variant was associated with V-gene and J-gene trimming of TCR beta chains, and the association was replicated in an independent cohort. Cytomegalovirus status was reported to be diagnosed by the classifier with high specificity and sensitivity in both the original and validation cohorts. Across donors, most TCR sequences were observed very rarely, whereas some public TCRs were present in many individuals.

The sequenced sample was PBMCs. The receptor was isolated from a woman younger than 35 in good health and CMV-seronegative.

The DNA reads TGCGCCAGCAGTTCCACACCCATGAACACTGAAGCTTTCTTT. Its coded protein is CASSSTPMNTEAFF. The chain joins TRBV5-1 to TRBJ1-1, with no confidently assigned D gene. The germline V gene provides CDR1 SGHRS and CDR2 YFSETQ. From its cysteine to its phenylalanine, the CDR3 spans 14 amino acids. This entry keeps only the CDR3 DNA: 42 bases, framed from base 1. V loses 5 bases of germline sequence and J loses 0 bases, and the interval between the two ends is 11 bases.